This T cell receptor (beta chain) was captured in a study of spatial heterogeneity in lung cancer. MiXCR was run by TCRdb on the 5' RACE reads, yielding one entry per CDR3 protein. The sample shows about 18,000 distinct CDR3 sequences, about 10% of them seen only once. Time point specified: blood at routine non-recurrence follow-up after resection. This clonotype was recorded a few times. Germline loops: CDR1 MDHEN, CDR2 SYDVKM. The CDR3 runs to 15 residues. Germline trimming cut 6 bases from V and 2 bases from J; bases unmatched to any gene: 10. The clonotype comes from a male donor with early-stage non-small cell lung cancer. The sequencing used PBMCs, collected at follow-up. The V call is TRBV28, the J call TRBJ2-7; TRBD2 agrees at 7 bases. The CDR3 coding sequence is TGTGCCAGCAGGTCAACCTCCGGGACTACCTACGAGCAGTACTTC. Encoded protein: CASRSTSGTTYEQYF.